These 3 T cell receptor beta chains came from one sample sequenced in a study of Ad26.COV2.S vaccination and SARS-CoV-2 variants. Treatment meaning: around 19 received Ad26.COV2.S at low or high dose, single or two shots; a few received placebo; per-sample allocation not given. After the first vaccine or placebo injection, samples were drawn on day 63. Repertoires were generated with immunoSEQ multiplex PCR, while TCRdb's copy carries only in-frame clones and drops some. This table has around 450,000 clones, around nine tenths appearing once. Sequencing was performed on peripheral blood, taken in a trial of Ad26.COV2.S vaccine versus placebo. Source of these receptors: a person between 18 and 65 years old who received the Ad26.COV2.S COVID-19 vaccine or a placebo.

The chain recombines TRBV5-4 with TRBJ2-1, with a weak D call TRBD2 (5 bases). The V gene lost 0 bases and the J gene lost 8 bases, with 6 bases spanning the gap. Germline CDR1 and CDR2: SGHNT and YYREEE (reference sequence). The CDR3 spans 12 residues. Written as DNA, the CDR3 is TGTGCCAGCAGCTTGGACGGGGATGAGCAGTTCTTC. Translating it yields CASSLDGDEQFF.

This clone was seen only once. The rearrangement joins TRBV10-3 to TRBJ2-1; D gene unclear. The CDR3 extends over 11 amino acids. V lost 1 base, J lost 11 bases, and 6 bases lay in between. Germline V gives CDR1 ENHRY, CDR2 SYGVKD. The CDR3 coding sequence is TGTGCCATCAGTGAGTATAACCAGCAGTTCTTC. Translated: CAISEYNQQFF.

This clone was seen only once. The DNA for the CDR3 is TGTGCCAGCAGCAGCACCGGGACAGGGGGGTACGAGCAGTACTTC. Its protein is CASSSTGTGGYEQYF. This chain links TRBV7-9 with TRBJ2-7; 11 nucleotides agree with TRBD1. Per the germline V gene, CDR1 is SEHNR and CDR2 is FQNEAQ (reference sequence). The junction had 7 bases not matched to a gene; V was cut back by 5 bases and J by 4 bases. The CDR3 covers 15 residues.